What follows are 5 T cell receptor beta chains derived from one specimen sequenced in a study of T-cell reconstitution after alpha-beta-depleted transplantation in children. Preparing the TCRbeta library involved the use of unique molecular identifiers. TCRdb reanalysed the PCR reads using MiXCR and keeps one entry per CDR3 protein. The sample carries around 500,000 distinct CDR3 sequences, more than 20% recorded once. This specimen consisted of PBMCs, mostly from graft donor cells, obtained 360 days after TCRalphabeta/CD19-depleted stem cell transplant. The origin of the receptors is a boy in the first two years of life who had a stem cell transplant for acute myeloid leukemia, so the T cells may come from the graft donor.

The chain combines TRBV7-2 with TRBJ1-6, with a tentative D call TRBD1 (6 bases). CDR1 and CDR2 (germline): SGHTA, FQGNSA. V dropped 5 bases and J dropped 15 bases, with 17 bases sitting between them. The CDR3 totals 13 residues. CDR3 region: CASSHGTPRHLHF. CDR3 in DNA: TGTGCCAGCAGCCACGGGACACCGCGGCACCTCCACTTT.

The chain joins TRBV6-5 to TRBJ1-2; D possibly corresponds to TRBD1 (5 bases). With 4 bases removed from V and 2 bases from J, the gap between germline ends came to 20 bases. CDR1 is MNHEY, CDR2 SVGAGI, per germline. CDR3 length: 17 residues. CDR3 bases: TGTGCCAGCAGTTCCCGGGGACGGCCGAACCAAAACTATGGCTACACCTTC. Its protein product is CASSSRGRPNQNYGYTF.

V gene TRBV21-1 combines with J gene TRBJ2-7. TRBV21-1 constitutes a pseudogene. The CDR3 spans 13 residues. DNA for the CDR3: TGTGCCAGCAGCAAAGGGGGCTCCTACGAGCAGTACTTC. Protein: CASSKGGSYEQYF.

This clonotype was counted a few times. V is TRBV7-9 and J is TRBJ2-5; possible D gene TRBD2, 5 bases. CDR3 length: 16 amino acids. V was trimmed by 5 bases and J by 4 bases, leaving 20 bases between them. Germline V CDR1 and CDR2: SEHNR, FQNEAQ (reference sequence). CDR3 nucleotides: TGTGCCAGCAGCGAGAGAATCGGAGGCGCGCGAGAGACCCAGTACTTC. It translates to CASSERIGGARETQYF.

DNA of the CDR3: TGTGCCAGCAGTCCGAGACAGGGGGCAAGAGATACGCAGTATTTT. This codes for CASSPRQGARDTQYF. The V call is TRBV12-3 or TRBV12-4, the J call TRBJ2-3, with 10 bases identical to TRBD1. The CDR3 totals 15 residues. With 5 bases clipped from V and 5 bases from J, the junction kept 7 bases outside the gene matches.